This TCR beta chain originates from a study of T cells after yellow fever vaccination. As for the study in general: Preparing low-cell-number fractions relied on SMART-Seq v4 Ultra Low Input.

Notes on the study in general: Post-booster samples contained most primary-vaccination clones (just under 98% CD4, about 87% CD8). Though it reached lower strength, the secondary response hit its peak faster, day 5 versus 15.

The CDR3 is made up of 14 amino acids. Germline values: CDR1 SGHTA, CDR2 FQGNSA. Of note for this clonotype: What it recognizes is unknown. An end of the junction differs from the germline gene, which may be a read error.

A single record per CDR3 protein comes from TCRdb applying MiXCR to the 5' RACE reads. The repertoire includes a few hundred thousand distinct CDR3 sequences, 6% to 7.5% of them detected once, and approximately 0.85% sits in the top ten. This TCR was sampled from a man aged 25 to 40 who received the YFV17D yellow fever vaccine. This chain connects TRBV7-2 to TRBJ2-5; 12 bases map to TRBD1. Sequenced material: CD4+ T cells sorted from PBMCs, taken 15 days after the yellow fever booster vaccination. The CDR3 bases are TGTGCCAGCAGGTTAGGGGACAGGGGGCAGACCCAGTACTTC. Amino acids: CASRLGDRGQTQYF.